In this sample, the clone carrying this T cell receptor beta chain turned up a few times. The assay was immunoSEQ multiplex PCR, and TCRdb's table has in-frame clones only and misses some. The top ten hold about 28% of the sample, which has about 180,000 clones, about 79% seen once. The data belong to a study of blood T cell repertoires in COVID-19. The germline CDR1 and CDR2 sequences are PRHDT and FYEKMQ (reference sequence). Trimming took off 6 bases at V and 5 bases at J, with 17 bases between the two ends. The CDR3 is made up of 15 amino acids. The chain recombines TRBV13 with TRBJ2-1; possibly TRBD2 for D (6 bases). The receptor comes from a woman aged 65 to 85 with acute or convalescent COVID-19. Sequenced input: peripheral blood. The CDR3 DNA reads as TGTGCCAGCAGTTCCGCTAGCGCCCCCCACAATGAGCAGTTCTTC. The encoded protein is CASSSASAPHNEQFF.